Presented here are 32 T cell receptor beta chains from one specimen sequenced in a study of blood T cell repertoires in COVID-19. Clones were read by immunoSEQ multiplex PCR, and TCRdb kept only the in-frame ones, dropping some. The data contain about 140,000 clones, about 83% of them singletons. The sequenced material came from peripheral blood. These receptors were collected from a man aged 25-45 years with COVID-19, enrolled during active disease.

The chain employs TRBV19 and TRBJ1-2; no firm D call. The V end was cut by 2 bases, the J end by 6 bases, with 7 bases between. CDR1 and CDR2 from the germline V gene are LNHDA and SQIVND (reference sequence). This CDR3 is built from 12 residues. The DNA for the CDR3 is TGTGCCAGTAGTATAAGTGTAGATGGCTACACCTTC. As protein: CASSISVDGYTF.

The chain uses TRBV19 and TRBJ1-1, with 8 bases fitting TRBD1. This CDR3 region has 13 residues. Germline trimming cut 7 bases from V and 5 bases from J; bases unmatched to any gene: 6. CDR1 is LNHDA and CDR2 is SQIVND in the germline V gene (reference sequence). The CDR3 coding sequence is TGTGCCAGTAATGACAGGGGAGGAACTGAAGCTTTCTTT. Translating it yields CASNDRGGTEAFF.

V and J are TRBV7-9 and TRBJ2-1, with a possible D match to TRBD2 (5 bases). The CDR3 has 16 amino acids. CDR1 is SEHNR, CDR2 FQNEAQ, per germline (reference sequence). V dropped 1 base and J dropped 6 bases, with 16 bases sitting between them. The CDR3, as DNA: TGTGCCAGCAGCTTAGGCCTAGGAGTCCGGGGCAATGAGCAGTTCTTC. Encoded protein: CASSLGLGVRGNEQFF.

The chain has TRBV9 and TRBJ2-7, with D tentatively TRBD2 (5 bases). The V gene's germline CDR1 is SGDLS and CDR2 YYNGEE. The germline V and J ends were trimmed by 0 bases and 7 bases, with 17 bases remaining between them. The CDR3 consists of 15 residues. CDR3 nucleotides: TGTGCCAGCAGCGTAGGCTGGAGGCTCCCTCCGGAGCAGTACTTC. Translating gives CASSVGWRLPPEQYF.

This clone was seen at least ten times. The chain carries TRBV29-1 and TRBJ2-1, with no clear D. CDR1 is SQVTM and CDR2 is ANQGSEA in the germline V gene. Trimming took 5 bases from V and 4 from J, leaving 12 bases between them. The CDR3 extends over 13 amino acids. The CDR3 DNA follows: TGCAGCGTTAACACTATCTCGTACAATGAGCAGTTCTTC. Protein sequence: CSVNTISYNEQFF.

V usage is TRBV5-4 and J usage is TRBJ2-1, with TRBD1 identical over 8 bases. The germline gives CDR1 SGHNT, CDR2 YYREEE (reference sequence). J gave up 4 bases and V 6 bases, and 9 bases lay outside the gene matches. The CDR3 has 15 amino acids. The CDR3 sequence: CASTPVGQGYNEQFF. CDR3 nucleotides: TGTGCCAGCACCCCTGTTGGACAGGGTTACAATGAGCAGTTCTTC.

This clone was counted between two and nine times. V usage is TRBV19 and J usage is TRBJ2-6; D gene ambiguous. The CDR3 loop spans 16 amino acids. Germline CDR1 and CDR2: LNHDA and SQIVND (reference sequence). Trimming shortened V by 0 bases and J by 1 base, and 7 bases separated the two germline ends. CDR3 nucleotides: TGTGCCAGTAGTATAGAGGGCAGGTCTGGGGCCAACGTCCTGACTTTC. It yields the protein CASSIEGRSGANVLTF.

There are a few counts of this clone. The rearrangement links TRBV30 to TRBJ1-5; tentatively, D is TRBD1 (5 bases). V gave up 7 bases and J gave up 11 bases, with 21 bases separating them. The V gene's germline CDR1 is GTSNPN and CDR2 SVGIG (reference sequence). The CDR3 consists of 13 residues. CDR3 sequence: CASGTSGSRTQHF. CDR3 bases: TGTGCCTCAGGGACTTCAGGGAGTAGAACCCAGCATTTT.

The chain links TRBV24-1 to TRBJ1-5; TRBD1 is a possible D gene (6 bases). V lost 3 bases and J lost 9, with 14 bases in between. CDR1 and CDR2 from the germline V gene are KGHDR and SFDVKD. The CDR3 runs to 14 residues. CDR3 sequence (DNA): TGTGCCACCAGTGATGGGACACCTGGTCGGCCCCAGCATTTT. This codes for CATSDGTPGRPQHF.

This sequence joins TRBV7-8 and TRBJ1-3, with 7 bases aligning to TRBD1. V lost 1 base to trimming and J lost 8 bases; unmatched junction nucleotides: 11. CDR1 is SGHVS, CDR2 FQNEAQ, per germline. CDR3 length: 16 residues. The CDR3 DNA is TGTGCCAGCAGCTTAGGATCGGCAGGGGGGAGAGACACCATATATTTT. Encoded protein: CASSLGSAGGRDTIYF. Complete variable domain (other parts from reference TRBV7-8 and TRBJ1-3): GAGVSQSPRYKVAKRGQDVALRCDPISGHVSLFWYQQALGQGPEFLTYFQNEAQLDKSGLPSDRFFAERPEGSVSTLKIQRTQQEDSAVYLCASSLGSAGGRDTIYFGEGSWLTVV.

This clone was seen more than once but under ten times. The gene calls are TRBV4-1 and TRBJ1-4; a weak D match, TRBD1 (6 bases). Trimming stripped 1 base from V and 8 bases from J, with 11 bases between. The V gene's germline CDR1 is MGHRA and CDR2 YSYEKL. The CDR3 has 14 amino acids. CDR3 in amino acids: CASSQGGLDEKLFF. CDR3 DNA sequence: TGCGCCAGCAGCCAAGGGGGGCTGGACGAAAAACTGTTTTTT.

The chain couples TRBV27 to TRBJ2-1; 10 bases match TRBD2. This CDR3 contains 15 residues. Germline V lookup: CDR1 MNHEY, CDR2 SMNVEV (reference sequence). V lost 3 bases to trimming and J lost 5 bases; unmatched junction nucleotides: 4. CDR3 in amino acids: CASSLVTSGNNEQFF. The CDR3 nucleotides are TGTGCCAGCAGTTTGGTAACTAGCGGGAACAATGAGCAGTTCTTC.

The chain recombines TRBV7-2 with TRBJ2-2, with TRBD2 as a possible D gene (6 bases). V was clipped by 5 bases and J by 4 bases, with 14 bases between them. This CDR3 has 15 amino acids. Looked up from germline, CDR1 is SGHTA and CDR2 is FQGNSA. The CDR3 DNA reads as TGTGCCAGCAGCCCGACTAGGCGGCTCACCGGGGAGCTGTTTTTT. It is translated as CASSPTRRLTGELFF.

For the CDR3, the DNA is TGTGCCACCAGCAATATAAGGGGCCCCTCCTACAATGAGCAGTTCTTC. Amino acid sequence: CATSNIRGPSYNEQFF. The gene calls are TRBV15 and TRBJ2-1, with D possibly being TRBD1 (5 bases). Trimming took off 4 bases at V and 0 bases at J, with 13 bases between the two ends. Germline assignment: CDR1 LNHNV and CDR2 YYDKDF (reference sequence). CDR3 size: 16 residues.

Concerning this clone itself: Other DNA sequences in the same sample also yield this CDR3. The chain couples TRBV3-1 (or the pseudogene TRBV3-2) to TRBJ2-7, with D hard to call. Germline V gives CDR1 LGHDT, CDR2 YNNKEL (reference sequence). With 1 base removed from V and 4 bases from J, the gap between germline ends came to 2 bases. CDR3 length: 11 amino acids. DNA of the CDR3: TGTGCCAGCAGCCAAGCGTACGAGCAGTACTTC. Amino acids: CASSQAYEQYF.

This clone was observed a handful of times. The chain uses TRBV19 and TRBJ1-1; the D gene is possibly TRBD1 (5 bases). The CDR3 consists of 13 residues. V lost 7 bases, J lost 4 bases, and 13 bases lay in between. Germline V lookup: CDR1 LNHDA, CDR2 SQIVND (reference sequence). CDR3 residues: CASTMGQSTEAFF. The CDR3 bases are TGTGCCAGTACTATGGGGCAGAGCACTGAAGCTTTCTTT.

This chain links TRBV5-4 with TRBJ2-3, with 8 bases that match TRBD2. From germline, CDR1 is SGHNT and CDR2 YYREEE (reference sequence). This CDR3 is 14 amino acids long. Germline trimming cut 4 bases from V and 3 bases from J; bases unmatched to any gene: 4. The CDR3 DNA reads TGTGCCAGCAGCAGCGGGAGTGAGACAGATACGCAGTATTTT. Its protein is CASSSGSETDTQYF.

The chain uses TRBV9 and TRBJ2-1, with 10 bases lining up with TRBD1. This CDR3 is 15 amino acids long. The junction had 3 bases not matched to a gene; V was cut back by 4 bases and J by 2 bases. Germline CDR1 and CDR2: SGDLS and YYNGEE. CDR3 region: CASSPGQGAYNEQFF. For the CDR3, the DNA is TGTGCCAGCAGCCCCGGACAGGGGGCCTACAATGAGCAGTTCTTC.

V usage is TRBV10-3 and J usage is TRBJ1-1; TRBD1 matches at 9 bases. V dropped 6 bases and J dropped 3; count of bases not matched to a gene: 5. From germline, CDR1 is ENHRY and CDR2 SYGVKD. The CDR3 consists of 14 residues. The CDR3 reads CAIRTGGGDTEAFF. The CDR3 DNA reads as TGTGCCATCAGGACAGGGGGGGGAGACACTGAAGCTTTCTTT.

The chain couples TRBV28 to TRBJ1-2; the D is unclear. V was shortened by 5 bases and J by 4 bases, with 14 bases between the two germline ends. The CDR3 is made up of 14 amino acids. Germline lookup yields CDR1 MDHEN and CDR2 SYDVKM. CDR3 region: CASSEYEVGYGYTF. For the CDR3, the DNA is TGTGCCAGCAGTGAGTATGAGGTCGGCTATGGCTACACCTTC.

The V and J genes are TRBV2 and TRBJ2-3; D may be TRBD1 (6 bases). This CDR3 spans 15 amino acids. Germline CDR1 reads SNHLY; CDR2 reads FYNNEI. The germline V and J ends were trimmed by 6 bases and 4 bases, with 17 bases remaining between them. The CDR3 DNA sequence: TGTGCCAGCAGGAGACAGGTTTTGGTAGCAGATACGCAGTATTTT. It translates to CASRRQVLVADTQYF.

This clone appeared a single time. The V call is TRBV11-2, the J call TRBJ1-1; possibly TRBD1 for D (5 bases). Germline V gene sequence: CDR1 SGHAT, CDR2 FQNNGV. The germline V and J ends were trimmed by 2 bases and 0 bases, with 10 bases remaining between them. The CDR3 is 15 amino acids. As DNA, the CDR3 is TGTGCCAGCAGCTTACGCGGGGCCATGAACACTGAAGCTTTCTTT. It yields the protein CASSLRGAMNTEAFF.

The chain carries TRBV7-2 and TRBJ2-1; 9 bases map to TRBD2. This CDR3 is 15 amino acids long. Losses at the gene ends were 2 bases for V and 3 bases for J; bases not matched to a gene: 2. The germline V gene encodes CDR1 SGHTA and CDR2 FQGNSA. CDR3 residues: CASSLTSGYYNEQFF. The CDR3 DNA is TGTGCCAGCAGCTTAACTAGCGGGTACTACAATGAGCAGTTCTTC.

This chain joins TRBV7-2 and TRBJ2-2; D is undetermined. The germline V and J ends were trimmed by 2 bases and 6 bases, with 7 bases remaining between them. The CDR3 consists of 13 residues. Germline CDR1 and CDR2: SGHTA and FQGNSA. CDR3 protein: CASSLLSSGELFF. The CDR3, as DNA: TGTGCCAGCAGCTTATTGTCGTCCGGGGAGCTGTTTTTT.

A single count supports this clone. V and J are TRBV30 and TRBJ1-1; possibly TRBD1 for D (6 bases). From germline, CDR1 is GTSNPN and CDR2 SVGIG (reference sequence). The CDR3 is made up of 14 amino acids. The V end lost 2 bases, the J end lost 0 bases, and 10 bases lay between the germline ends. The CDR3 region is CAWSSTGLNTEAFF. The CDR3 nucleotides are TGTGCCTGGAGTTCCACAGGGTTGAACACTGAAGCTTTCTTT.

CDR3 residues: CASSSGSENEQFF. The CDR3, as DNA: TGTGCCAGCAGTAGCGGGAGTGAAAATGAGCAGTTCTTC. The rearrangement joins TRBV6-4 to TRBJ2-1; 8 bases fit TRBD2. The CDR3 spans 13 residues. V lost 5 bases, J lost 7 bases, and 4 bases stayed unmatched. Germline V gives CDR1 MRHNA, CDR2 SNTAGT.

The chain has TRBV29-1 and TRBJ2-5, with 8 positions matching TRBD1. After removal of 1 base from V and 3 bases from J, the junction contained 7 bases not matched to a gene. CDR3 length: 15 amino acids. CDR1 is SQVTM and CDR2 is ANQGSEA in the germline V gene. CDR3 in DNA: TGCAGCGTTGAAGCCCGGGACAGGCGGGAAGAGACCCAGTACTTC. Its protein product is CSVEARDRREETQYF.

The gene calls are TRBV24-1 and TRBJ2-1; 11 positions agree with TRBD2. This CDR3 is 19 amino acids long. With 3 bases clipped from V and 7 bases from J, the junction kept 16 bases outside the gene matches. From germline, CDR1 is KGHDR and CDR2 SFDVKD. CDR3 nucleotides: TGTGCCACCAGTGATCAGGGACTAGCGGAGAGGGATGTCTGGAATGAGCAGTTCTTC. Translation: CATSDQGLAERDVWNEQFF.

The CDR3 is CAISDGRDEQFF. The DNA for the CDR3 is TGTGCCATCAGTGACGGGAGGGATGAGCAGTTCTTC. The gene calls are TRBV10-3 and TRBJ2-1; 8 bases align to TRBD2. The CDR3 has 12 amino acids. V was clipped by 3 bases and J by 8 bases; unmatched bases: 0. Germline V lookup: CDR1 ENHRY, CDR2 SYGVKD.

This clone showed up just once. The chain has TRBV6-2 or TRBV6-3 and TRBJ2-1; tentative D call: TRBD1 (5 bases). CDR3 length equals 15 residues. Germline V gene data show CDR1 as MNHEY and CDR2 as SVGEGT. The germline V and J ends were trimmed by 6 bases and 0 bases, with 12 bases remaining between them. The CDR3 loop reads CASSLTGASYNEQFF. CDR3 DNA: TGTGCCAGCAGCCTAACAGGTGCCTCCTACAATGAGCAGTTCTTC.

The chain couples TRBV10-3 to TRBJ2-4; the D gene is possibly TRBD2 (6 bases). V shed 8 bases and J shed 10 bases, with 15 bases lying between them. The germline V gene encodes CDR1 ENHRY and CDR2 SYGVKD. The CDR3 sequence is 12 residues long. The CDR3 nucleotides read TGTGCCATCGGGACTGCTAACAGAATTCAGTACTTC. It is translated as CAIGTANRIQYF.

The rearrangement uses TRBV18 and TRBJ2-2; 8 nucleotides agree with TRBD2. The ends lost 3 bases at V and 2 bases at J; junction bases unmatched: 5. From germline, CDR1 is KGHSH and CDR2 LQKENI. CDR3 length: 16 residues. CDR3 in amino acids: CASSPRVAGNTGELFF. CDR3 in DNA: TGTGCCAGCTCACCCCGGGTAGCGGGAAACACCGGGGAGCTGTTTTTT. Filled out from reference TRBV18 and TRBJ2-2, the complete variable domain reads NAGVMQNPRHLVRRRGQEARLRCSPMKGHSHVYWYRQLPEEGLKFMVYLQKENIIDESGMPKERFSAEFPKEGPSILRIQQVVRGDSAAYFCASSPRVAGNTGELFFGEGSRLTVL.